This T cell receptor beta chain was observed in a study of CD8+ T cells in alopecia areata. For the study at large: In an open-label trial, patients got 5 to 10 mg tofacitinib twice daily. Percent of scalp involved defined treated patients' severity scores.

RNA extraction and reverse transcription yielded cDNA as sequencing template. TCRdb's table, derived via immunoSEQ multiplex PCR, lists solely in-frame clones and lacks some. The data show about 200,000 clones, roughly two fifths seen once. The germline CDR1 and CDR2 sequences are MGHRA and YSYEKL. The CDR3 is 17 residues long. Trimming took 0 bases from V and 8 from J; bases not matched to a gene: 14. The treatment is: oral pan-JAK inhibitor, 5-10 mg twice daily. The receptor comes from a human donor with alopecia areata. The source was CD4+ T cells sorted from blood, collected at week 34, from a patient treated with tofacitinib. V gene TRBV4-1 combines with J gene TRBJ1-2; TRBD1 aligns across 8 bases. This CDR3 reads CASSQDGGTGGSFGYTF. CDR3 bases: TGCGCCAGCAGCCAAGATGGGGGGACAGGTGGCTCTTTCGGCTACACCTTC.